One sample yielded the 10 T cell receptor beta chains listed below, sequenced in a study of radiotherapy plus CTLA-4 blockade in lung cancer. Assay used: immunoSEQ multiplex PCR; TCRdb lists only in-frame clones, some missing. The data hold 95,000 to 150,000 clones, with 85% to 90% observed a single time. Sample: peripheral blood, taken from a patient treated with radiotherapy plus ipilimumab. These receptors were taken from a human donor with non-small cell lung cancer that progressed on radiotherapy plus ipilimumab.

The CDR3 spells CASSFVDVEQFF. The CDR3 DNA sequence: TGTGCCAGCAGCTTCGTAGATGTTGAGCAGTTCTTC. The genes are TRBV11-2 and TRBJ2-1, with no clear D. V lost 3 bases to trimming and J lost 9 bases, with 9 bases between them. The CDR3 is 12 amino acids. Per germline, CDR1 SGHAT and CDR2 FQNNGV.

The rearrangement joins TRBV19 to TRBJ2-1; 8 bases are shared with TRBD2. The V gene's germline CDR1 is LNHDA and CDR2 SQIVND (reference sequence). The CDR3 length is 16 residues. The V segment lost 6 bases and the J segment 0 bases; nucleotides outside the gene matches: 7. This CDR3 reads CASRLAGDFSYNEQFF. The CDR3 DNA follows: TGTGCCAGTAGGCTAGCGGGCGATTTCTCCTACAATGAGCAGTTCTTC.

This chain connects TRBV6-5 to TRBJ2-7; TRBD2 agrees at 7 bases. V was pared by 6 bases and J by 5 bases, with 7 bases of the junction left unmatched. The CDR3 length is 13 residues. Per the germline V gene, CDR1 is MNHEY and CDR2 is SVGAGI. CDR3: CASRYPGRDEQYF. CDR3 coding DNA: TGTGCCAGCAGATACCCAGGGAGGGACGAGCAGTACTTC.

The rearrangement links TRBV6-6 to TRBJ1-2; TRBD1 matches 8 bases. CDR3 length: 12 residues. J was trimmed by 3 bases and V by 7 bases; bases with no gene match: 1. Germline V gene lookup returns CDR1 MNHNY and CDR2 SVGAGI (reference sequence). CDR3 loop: CASTDRDYGYTF. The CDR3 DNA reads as TGTGCCAGCACGGACAGGGACTATGGCTACACCTTC.

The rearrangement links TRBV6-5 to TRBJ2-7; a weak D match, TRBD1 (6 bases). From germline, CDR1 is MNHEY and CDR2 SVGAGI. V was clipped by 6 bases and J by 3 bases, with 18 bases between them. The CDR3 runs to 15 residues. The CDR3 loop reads CASRRTGQNDYEQYF. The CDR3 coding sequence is TGTGCCAGCAGGAGAACCGGACAGAACGACTACGAGCAGTACTTC.

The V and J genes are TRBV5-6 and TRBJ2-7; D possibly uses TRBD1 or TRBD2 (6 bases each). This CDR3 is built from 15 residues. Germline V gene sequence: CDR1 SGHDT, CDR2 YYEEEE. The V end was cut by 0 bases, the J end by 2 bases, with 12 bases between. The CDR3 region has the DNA TGTGCCAGCAGCTTGGCCTGGGGGGCAGCCTACGAGCAGTACTTC. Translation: CASSLAWGAAYEQYF.

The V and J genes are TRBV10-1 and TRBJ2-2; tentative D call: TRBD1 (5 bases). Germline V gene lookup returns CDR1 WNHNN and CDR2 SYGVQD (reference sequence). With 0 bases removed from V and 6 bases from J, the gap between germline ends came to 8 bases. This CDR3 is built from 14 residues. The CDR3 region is CASSESAQAGELFF. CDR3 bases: TGCGCCAGCAGTGAGTCAGCACAGGCCGGGGAGCTGTTTTTT.

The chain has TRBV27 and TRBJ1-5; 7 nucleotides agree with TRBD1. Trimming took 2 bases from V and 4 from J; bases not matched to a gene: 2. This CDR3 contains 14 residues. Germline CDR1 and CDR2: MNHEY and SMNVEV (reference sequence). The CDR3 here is CASSLRGRNQPQHF. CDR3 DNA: TGTGCCAGCAGTTTAAGGGGGCGGAATCAGCCCCAGCATTTT.

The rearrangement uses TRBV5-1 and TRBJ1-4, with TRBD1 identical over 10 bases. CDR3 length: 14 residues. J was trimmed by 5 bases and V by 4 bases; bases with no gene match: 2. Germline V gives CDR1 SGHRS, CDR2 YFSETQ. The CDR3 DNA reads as TGCGCCAGCAGCACGGGACAGGGGAATGAAAAACTGTTTTTT. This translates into CASSTGQGNEKLFF.

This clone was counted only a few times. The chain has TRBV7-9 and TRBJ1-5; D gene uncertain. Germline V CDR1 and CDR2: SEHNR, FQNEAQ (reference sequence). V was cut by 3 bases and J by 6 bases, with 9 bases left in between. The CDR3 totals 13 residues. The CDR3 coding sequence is TGTGCCAGCAGCTTCGAGGGAACTCAGCCCCAGCATTTT. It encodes CASSFEGTQPQHF.